This TCR beta chain appears in the sequencing data of a study of blood T cell repertoires in COVID-19. Study-wide context: The United States, Italy and Spain supplied acute and convalescent COVID-19 samples. T cells, B-cell-depleted T cells, or PBMCs supplied cDNA or gDNA.

Assay: immunoSEQ multiplex PCR; the TCRdb copy retains only in-frame clones and omits some. The data hold about 190,000 clones, with around four fifths observed a single time. Looked up from germline, CDR1 is SGHAT and CDR2 is FQNNGV. V lost 7 bases and J lost 4; bases outside the gene matches: 4. The CDR3 extends over 14 amino acids. The clonotype was recovered from a woman aged 70-85 years with active or convalescent COVID-19. The chain links TRBV11-2 to TRBJ2-7; TRBD2 matches at 13 bases. Sequencing input: peripheral blood. Here the CDR3 reads CASTKLAGGYEQYF. In DNA, the CDR3 is TGTGCCAGCACAAAACTAGCGGGAGGGTACGAGCAGTACTTC.